These 30 T cell receptor beta chains came from one sample sequenced in a study of regulatory T cells in long-lasting Graves disease. Assembly of TCR beta libraries relied on iRepertoire HTBI primers together with Arm-PCR of CDR3 regions. TCRdb processed the multiplex PCR reads anew with MiXCR; each CDR3 protein has one entry. In the table there are around 400,000 distinct CDR3 sequences, around 23% of which are singletons. As to time point: persistent/refractory GD, antithyroid drugs over 5 years with positive TRAb. PBMCs provided the RNA from which the TCR library was made. The sequences come from peripheral blood mononuclear cells (PBMCs), collected when the disease was refractory, from a patient treated with antithyroid drugs. These receptors were taken from a female donor with Graves disease.

As concerns this clonotype: One base separates it from a far larger clone, so it is likely a read error. The chain links TRBV6-2 or TRBV6-3 to TRBJ2-7; the match to TRBD2 covers 9 bases. V dropped 5 bases and J dropped 4; count of bases not matched to a gene: 9. CDR1 is MNHEY, CDR2 SVGEGT, per germline. The CDR3 length is 15 residues. CDR3 in DNA: TGTGCCAGCAGTCGAGCGGCGGGAGGGCCTTACGAGCAGTACTTC. Amino acids: CASSRAAGGPYEQYF.

V usage is TRBV19 and J usage is TRBJ2-7; D remains ambiguous. The CDR3 is made up of 11 amino acids. Germline V gene lookup returns CDR1 LNHDA and CDR2 SQIVND (reference sequence). Trimming stripped 9 bases from V and 5 bases from J, with 11 bases between. The CDR3 DNA reads TGTGCCAGCCGTTACGCCGACGAGCAGTACTTC. Translated: CASRYADEQYF.

This clonotype was seen a handful of times. The J gene is TRBJ2-6, the V gene TRBV7-2; possible D gene TRBD1, 5 bases. With 7 bases removed from V and 0 bases from J, the gap between germline ends came to 7 bases. The CDR3 sequence is 14 residues long. Germline loops: CDR1 SGHTA, CDR2 FQGNSA. The CDR3 loop is CASTDSSGANVLTF. CDR3 bases: TGTGCCAGCACCGACAGCTCTGGGGCCAACGTCCTGACTTTC.

Notes on this clonotype: At one end, the junction sequence differs from germline, possibly due to a read error. The chain couples TRBV2 to TRBJ2-7, with TRBD2 as a possible D gene (5 bases). The CDR3 has 11 amino acids. The germline gives CDR1 SNHLY, CDR2 FYNNEI. CDR3 loop: CASRSSYGQYF. The CDR3 DNA reads as TGTGCCAGTAGATCTAGCTACGGGCAGTACTTC.

Details on this clonotype: The germline gene is not matched at one end of the junction; a read error may be the cause. The chain has TRBV2 and TRBJ2-5; possibly TRBD1 for D (6 bases). CDR1 and CDR2 from the germline V gene are SNHLY and FYNNEI. The CDR3 sequence is 15 residues long. The CDR3 loop reads CASSASLGGQGTQYF. CDR3 in DNA: TGTGCCAGCAGTGCATCTTTAGGGGGTCAAGGGACCCAGTACTTC.

This clonotype has ten or more counts. The CDR3 loop is CASSLTYGTPTYEQYF. The CDR3 nucleotides read TGTGCCAGCAGTTTGACCTACGGGACGCCTACCTACGAGCAGTACTTC. The chain is built from TRBV6-5 and TRBJ2-7; D might be TRBD1 or TRBD2, each matching 5 bases. Germline CDR1 reads MNHEY; CDR2 reads SVGAGI. Trimming removed 4 bases from V and 2 bases from J, with 18 bases in between. The CDR3 extends over 16 amino acids.

This clonotype was counted at least ten times. The chain employs TRBV7-3 and TRBJ2-7; possible D gene TRBD2, 5 bases. Germline V CDR1 and CDR2: SGHTA, FQGTGA. The CDR3 totals 12 residues. V was cut by 6 bases and J by 6 bases, with 12 bases left in between. CDR3 residues: CASSRGLSEQYF. The CDR3 region has the DNA TGTGCCAGCAGTAGAGGGCTTAGCGAGCAGTACTTC. The variable domain in full, completed from reference TRBV7-3 and TRBJ2-7, reads GAGVSQTPSNKVTEKGKYVELRCDPISGHTALYWYRQSLGQGPEFLIYFQGTGAADDSGLPNDRFFAVRPEGSVSTLKIQRTERGDSAVYLCASSRGLSEQYFGPGTRLTVT.

The sample holds many counts of this clonotype. The rearrangement uses TRBV28 and TRBJ1-1; D call uncertain. There are 14 residues in the CDR3. V lost 6 bases and J lost 0, with 11 bases in between. The germline CDR1 and CDR2 sequences are MDHEN and SYDVKM. CDR3 nucleotides: TGTGCCAGCAGCGAAGAGACGGTGAACACTGAAGCTTTCTTT. It translates to CASSEETVNTEAFF.

V and J are TRBV10-3 and TRBJ2-7, with D perhaps TRBD2 (5 bases). V lost 9 bases, J lost 0 bases, and 9 bases lay in between. The CDR3 is made up of 12 amino acids. Per germline, CDR1 ENHRY and CDR2 SYGVKD. CDR3 nucleotides: TGTGCCATGGGCGGGTTCTCCTACGAGCAGTACTTC. Encoded protein: CAMGGFSYEQYF.

This clonotype was counted ten times or more. The chain couples TRBV20-1 to TRBJ1-6, with D maybe TRBD1 (6 bases). Trimming removed 2 bases from V and 7 bases from J, with 15 bases in between. The V gene's germline CDR1 is DFQATT and CDR2 SNEGSKA (reference sequence). The CDR3 has 15 amino acids. CDR3 region: CSARSHRASNSPLHF. The CDR3 DNA follows: TGCAGTGCTAGATCCCACAGGGCGTCGAATTCACCCCTCCACTTT.

The genes are TRBV2 and TRBJ1-1; D possibly corresponds to TRBD1 (5 bases). CDR3 length: 16 residues. Deletions cut 5 bases from V and 4 bases from J, with 20 bases between. Looked up from germline, CDR1 is SNHLY and CDR2 is FYNNEI. The CDR3 reads CASSISRVPLGTEAFF. CDR3 sequence (DNA): TGTGCCAGCAGTATTTCCAGGGTTCCTTTGGGCACTGAAGCTTTCTTT.

The chain recombines TRBV27 with TRBJ1-1, with D maybe TRBD1 (6 bases). The CDR3 is made up of 15 amino acids. Germline assignment: CDR1 MNHEY and CDR2 SMNVEV (reference sequence). V was clipped by 1 base and J by 0 bases, with 9 bases between them. The CDR3: CASSLLGGMNTEAFF. Here the CDR3 DNA reads TGTGCCAGCAGTTTATTAGGGGGGATGAACACTGAAGCTTTCTTT.

The chain carries TRBV29-1 and TRBJ1-4, with D perhaps TRBD1 (5 bases). V was cut by 0 bases and J by 2 bases, with 10 bases left in between. This CDR3 comprises 15 residues. Per the germline V gene, CDR1 is SQVTM and CDR2 is ANQGSEA. DNA for the CDR3: TGCAGCGTTGAAGATCCAGGGAGGACTAATGAAAAACTGTTTTTT. This sequence encodes CSVEDPGRTNEKLFF.

A few counts support this clonotype. The rearrangement links TRBV7-2 to TRBJ2-5, with a possible D match to TRBD1 (6 bases). The V gene's germline CDR1 is SGHTA and CDR2 FQGNSA. This CDR3 is 14 amino acids long. Trimming left V 2 bases short and J 2 bases short, with 9 bases between. As DNA, the CDR3 is TGTGCCAGCAGCTTAACAGGGCGTCAAGAGACCCAGTACTTC. It yields the protein CASSLTGRQETQYF.

This clonotype showed up many times. V usage is TRBV2 and J usage is TRBJ2-7, with 7 bases aligning to TRBD2. Per the germline V gene, CDR1 is SNHLY and CDR2 is FYNNEI. The CDR3 contains 15 residues. With 4 bases clipped from V and 5 bases from J, the junction kept 11 bases outside the gene matches. CDR3 amino acids: CASSAVRGSGNEQYF. CDR3 DNA sequence: TGTGCCAGCAGTGCTGTTAGGGGAAGCGGGAACGAGCAGTACTTC.

The sample holds many counts of this clonotype. J is TRBJ1-1 and V is TRBV24-1; 8 bases line up with TRBD1. Germline assignment: CDR1 KGHDR and CDR2 SFDVKD. The CDR3 has 14 amino acids. Unmatched junction bases numbered 7, after V lost 4 bases and J lost 7 bases. The CDR3 nucleotides read TGTGCCACCAGTGACCCTGGACAGGGAGGTGAAGCTTTCTTT. Amino acid sequence: CATSDPGQGGEAFF.

Many counts were recorded for this clonotype. The chain recombines TRBV3-1 with TRBJ1-1; D may be TRBD1 (6 bases). V lost 2 bases and J 1 base, leaving 11 bases between the germline ends. Germline V CDR1 and CDR2: LGHDT, YNNKEL (reference sequence). The CDR3 extends over 15 amino acids. The CDR3 region is CASSQSGQRNTEAFF. The CDR3 DNA reads as TGTGCCAGCAGCCAATCTGGACAGAGGAACACTGAAGCTTTCTTT.

Note on this clonotype: A far larger clone is off by one base, so a read error is likely. The rearrangement links TRBV5-5 to TRBJ1-1; unclear D gene. Between the trimmed V and J ends, which lost 2 bases and 1 base, there was a span of 9 bases. The CDR3 has 14 residues. The germline V gene encodes CDR1 SGHKS and CDR2 YYEKEE (reference sequence). CDR3 sequence reads: CASSFGIANTEAFF. The CDR3 DNA follows: TGTGCCAGCAGCTTTGGGATAGCGAACACTGAAGCTTTCTTT.

V and J are TRBV29-1 and TRBJ2-2; D gene ambiguous. V was clipped by 5 bases and J by 1 base, with 11 bases between them. From germline, CDR1 is SQVTM and CDR2 ANQGSEA. This CDR3 has 14 amino acids. This CDR3 reads CSVLKGLNTGELFF. DNA for the CDR3: TGCAGCGTTCTGAAGGGCTTGAACACCGGGGAGCTGTTTTTT.

This clonotype was detected ten times or more. The chain recombines TRBV28 with TRBJ2-7, with 11 positions matching TRBD2. CDR3 length: 16 amino acids. Germline loops: CDR1 MDHEN, CDR2 SYDVKM. Germline trimming cut 0 bases from V and 3 bases from J; bases unmatched to any gene: 4. DNA for the CDR3: TGTGCCAGCAGTTTATGGGGGACTAGCGGCAACTACGAGCAGTACTTC. Translation: CASSLWGTSGNYEQYF. The full variable domain, with the rest looked up from reference TRBV28 and TRBJ2-7, is DVKVTQSSRYLVKRTGEKVFLECVQDMDHENMFWYRQDPGLGLRLIYFSYDVKMKEKGDIPEGYSVSREKKERFSLILESASTNQTSMYLCASSLWGTSGNYEQYFGPGTRLTVT.

This clonotype was counted at least ten times. CDR3 DNA sequence: TGTGCCAGCACCCTAGGGGCAACTAATGAAAAACTGTTTTTT. Amino acids: CASTLGATNEKLFF. The V gene is TRBV12-3 or TRBV12-4, the J gene TRBJ1-4, with D perhaps matching TRBD1 (5 bases). The CDR3 extends over 14 amino acids. Trimming cost V 7 bases and J 0 bases, with 9 bases left between them.

This clonotype was seen repeatedly, ten times or more. This sequence joins TRBV6-1 and TRBJ1-5, with a tentative D call TRBD1 (5 bases). The CDR3 loop spans 14 amino acids. Germline V gene sequence: CDR1 MNHNS, CDR2 SASEGT. Trimming took 7 bases from V and 5 from J, leaving 15 bases between them. The CDR3 coding sequence is TGTGCCAGCAAACCCCGGGACCTGGATCAGCCCCAGCATTTT. Protein sequence: CASKPRDLDQPQHF.

This clonotype was counted many times. The chain joins TRBV29-1 to TRBJ2-4, with D possibly TRBD1 on 6 matching bases. CDR3 size: 12 residues. The V gene's germline CDR1 is SQVTM and CDR2 ANQGSEA. V was pared by 7 bases and J by 6 bases, with 13 bases between. In DNA form, the CDR3 reads TGCAGCGGCAACGTACAGGGAAACATTCAGTACTTC. This sequence encodes CSGNVQGNIQYF. Looking up the rest from reference TRBV29-1 and TRBJ2-4 gives the full variable domain: SAVISQKPSRDICQRGTSLTIQCQVDSQVTMMFWYRQQPGQSLTLIATANQGSEATYESGFVIDKFPISRPNLTFSTLTVSNMSPEDSSIYLCSGNVQGNIQYFGAGTRLSVL.

This clonotype was recorded many times. The chain couples TRBV28 to TRBJ1-2; 8 bases are a match to TRBD1. Germline trimming cut 2 bases from V and 5 bases from J; bases unmatched to any gene: 16. CDR1 is MDHEN and CDR2 is SYDVKM in the germline V gene. The CDR3 runs to 18 residues. The CDR3 sequence: CASSLPPSLTGVEYGYTF. The CDR3 bases are TGTGCCAGCAGTTTACCCCCCTCTTTGACAGGGGTAGAATATGGCTACACCTTC.

This clonotype has a count of ten or more. The chain uses TRBV12-3 or TRBV12-4 and TRBJ1-5; no reliable D call. V lost 0 bases to trimming and J lost 9 bases, with 6 bases between them. This CDR3 is 12 amino acids long. This CDR3 is CASSLAGRPQHF. The DNA of the CDR3 is TGTGCCAGCAGTTTAGCGGGGAGGCCCCAGCATTTT.

This clonotype was recorded many times. The rearrangement links TRBV12-5 to TRBJ2-2; no reliable D call. The CDR3 totals 12 residues. Trimming shortened V by 4 bases and J by 6 bases, and 6 bases separated the two germline ends. Germline V gene sequence: CDR1 LGHNT, CDR2 FRNRAP. The CDR3 spells CASGYLAGELFF. The CDR3 coding sequence is TGTGCTAGTGGTTACTTAGCCGGGGAGCTGTTTTTT.

For this clonotype: One base away lies a much larger clone, so this may be a sequencing read error. CDR3 in amino acids: CASGEWGGSYEQYF. CDR3 coding DNA: TGTGCCAGCGGTGAATGGGGCGGTTCCTACGAGCAGTACTTC. The chain links TRBV6-1 to TRBJ2-7; the D gene is possibly TRBD1 (5 bases). This CDR3 contains 14 residues. Per the germline V gene, CDR1 is MNHNS and CDR2 is SASEGT.

This clonotype was observed at least ten times. This rearrangement joins TRBV7-9 to TRBJ2-1; D might be TRBD1 or TRBD2, each matching 5 bases. The CDR3 spans 13 residues. Germline V gene lookup returns CDR1 SEHNR and CDR2 FQNEAQ (reference sequence). V lost 5 bases and J 6 bases, leaving 11 bases between the germline ends. The CDR3 DNA follows: TGTGCCAGCAGCCTCGGGACCGCCAATGAGCAGTTCTTC. It is translated as CASSLGTANEQFF. The variable domain in full, completed from reference TRBV7-9 and TRBJ2-1, reads DTGVSQNPRHKITKRGQNVTFRCDPISEHNRLYWYRQTLGQGPEFLTYFQNEAQLEKSRLLSDRFSAERPKGSFSTLEIQRTEQGDSAMYLCASSLGTANEQFFGPGTRLTVL.

This clonotype has more than one count but fewer than ten. V and J are TRBV18 and TRBJ2-7, with 7 bases identical to TRBD1. Germline assignment: CDR1 KGHSH and CDR2 LQKENI. This CDR3 has 16 residues. Germline trimming cut 3 bases from V and 2 bases from J; bases unmatched to any gene: 10. The CDR3 here is CASSPPPGQGAYEQYF. As DNA, the CDR3 is TGTGCCAGCTCACCGCCCCCAGGTCAGGGGGCCTACGAGCAGTACTTC.

This clonotype has just a few counts. V is TRBV24-1 and J is TRBJ2-6; 11 positions agree with TRBD1. Germline CDR1 and CDR2: KGHDR and SFDVKD. V shed 5 bases and J 2 bases; nucleotides not matched to a gene: 4. CDR3 size: 17 residues. The CDR3 DNA is TGTGCCACCAGTGGGACAGGGGGCGCTGCTGGGGCCAACGTCCTGACTTTC. Amino acid sequence: CATSGTGGAAGANVLTF.